This T cell receptor beta chain comes out of a study of HIV-infected patients and healthy controls. Background on the study: All patients had undetectable virus after a further year of therapy, 11 of 16 by the second bleed.

This clonotype has at least ten counts. Roughly three months, about 14 weeks, into antiretroviral therapy, follow-up blood was collected. No cell fractionation was done, so the repertoire covers all unsorted peripheral blood T cells. People with immunomodulatory therapy, recent vaccination or treatment interruptions were not enrolled. Alpha and beta constant-region primers primed reverse transcription of about 470 ng RNA. Separate chain-specific third strand synthesis with multiplexing indices produced the alpha and beta libraries. A short first PCR added P5 and P7 adapter elements and a second index. TCRdb reanalysed the 5' RACE reads using MiXCR and keeps one entry per CDR3 protein. This sample has around 5,000 distinct CDR3 sequences; 20% to 25% occur once, and the top ten carry 29%. The clonotype originates from an adult with HIV infection. This specimen consisted of blood, obtained during antiretroviral therapy.

CDR3 nucleotide sequence: TGTGCCAGCAGCTTTTCCGGGAGGGCTTACGAGCAGTACTTC. This sequence encodes CASSFSGRAYEQYF. This chain connects TRBV11-2 to TRBJ2-7; TRBD2 matches at 8 bases. V lost 3 bases, J lost 4 bases, and 5 bases stayed unmatched. The V gene's germline CDR1 is SGHAT and CDR2 FQNNGV. The CDR3 loop spans 14 amino acids. Using reference TRBV11-2 and TRBJ2-7 for the parts outside the CDR3, the full variable domain is EAGVAQSPRYKIIEKRQSVAFWCNPISGHATLYWYQQILGQGPKLLIQFQNNGVVDDSQLPKDRFSAERLKGVDSTLKIQPAKLEDSAVYLCASSFSGRAYEQYFGPGTRLTVT.